These T cell receptor beta chains were read from a single sample in a study of somatic mutations in cytotoxic T cells in rheumatoid arthritis. The method was immunoSEQ multiplex PCR; TCRdb's version includes in-frame clones alone and lacks a portion of them. The sample lists 15,000 to 20,000 clones, approximately 80% occurring once. The sequenced sample was CD8+ T cells sorted from blood. The receptor set was obtained from an adult with rheumatoid arthritis. Each CDR3 is given with its conserved first and last residue. A D gene is named only where the DNA matches it firmly. Clone size is stated in some rows and not others, as once, few, many or a class when expanded.

CDR3aa | CDR3nt | v_gene | abundance | d_gene | j_gene
CASSYRGTLTGELFF | TGTGCCAGCAGTTACAGGGGGACACTAACCGGGGAGCTGTTTTTT | TRBV6-5 | - | - | TRBJ2-2
CASSLGAVMVNVLTF | TGTGCCAGCAGCTTAGGGGCAGTAATGGTAAACGTCCTGACTTTC | TRBV7-2 | - | - | TRBJ2-6
CASSYGGTGNTIYF | TGTGCCAGCAGCTACGGCGGGACTGGAAACACCATATATTTT | TRBV28 | - | - | TRBJ1-3
CASSQERGTGYTF | TGTGCCAGCAGCCAAGAGCGAGGGACTGGCTACACCTTC | TRBV14 | few | - | TRBJ1-2
CASKQTGKLFF | TGTGCCAGCAAACAAACCGGGAAACTGTTTTTT | TRBV7-9 | few | - | TRBJ1-4
CASTQGWRGTTGELFF | TGTGCCAGCACCCAGGGCTGGCGGGGGACCACCGGGGAGCTGTTTTTT | TRBV7-2 | - | TRBD2 | TRBJ2-2
CASSTDIPYGYTF | TGTGCCAGCAGCACGGACATACCCTATGGCTACACCTTC | TRBV21-1 | - | - | TRBJ1-2
CASSLAAGWRGNYGYTF | TGTGCCAGCAGCTTAGCAGCCGGGTGGCGGGGTAACTATGGCTACACCTTC | TRBV7-9 | - | - | TRBJ1-2
CASSATGGQDTDTQYF | TGTGCCAGCAGCGCAACCGGGGGACAGGACACAGATACGCAGTATTTT | TRBV9 | - | TRBD1 | TRBJ2-3
CASSPWEGLNTEAFF | TGTGCCAGCAGCCCATGGGAGGGATTGAACACTGAAGCTTTCTTT | TRBV9 | few | - | TRBJ1-1
CASKASGGSVYEQYF | TGTGCCTCGAAGGCGAGCGGGGGGTCGGTCTACGAGCAGTACTTC | TRBV2 | - | TRBD2 | TRBJ2-7
CATSGQGSYEQYF | TGTGCCACCTCGGGTCAGGGCAGCTACGAGCAGTACTTC | TRBV19 | - | - | TRBJ2-7
CASSDRASIYEQYF | TGTGCCAGCAGCGACCGAGCCTCCATCTACGAGCAGTACTTC | TRBV7-2 | - | - | TRBJ2-7
CASSPTSGGGDTQYF | TGTGCCAGCAGCCCGACTAGCGGGGGTGGAGATACGCAGTATTTT | TRBV5-4 | few | TRBD2 | TRBJ2-3
CASSPLSGGPLDEQFF | TGTGCCAGCAGCCCCTTGAGCGGGGGTCCCTTGGATGAGCAGTTCTTC | TRBV9 | - | TRBD2 | TRBJ2-1
CASTYQETQYF | TGTGCCAGCACATACCAAGAGACCCAGTACTTC | TRBV7-8 | - | - | TRBJ2-5
CASSARRNEELFF | TGTGCCAGCAGTGCCAGGCGTAATGAAGAACTGTTTTTT | TRBV27 | - | - | TRBJ1-4
CARKSDEEKLFF | TGTGCCAGAAAATCGGACGAGGAAAAACTGTTTTTT | TRBV6-4 | - | - | TRBJ1-4
CASSSGPSGGYTF | TGTGCCAGCAGTTCCGGGCCTAGCGGTGGCTACACCTTC | TRBV6-4 | once | - | TRBJ1-2
CASSWGATNEKLFF | TGTGCCAGCAGTTGGGGTGCAACTAATGAAAAACTGTTTTTT | TRBV6-5 | - | - | TRBJ1-4
CASSSRQGQNSPLHF | TGTGCCAGCAGTTCTCGACAGGGGCAGAATTCACCCCTCCACTTT | TRBV27 | - | TRBD1 | TRBJ1-6
CASSRRDEQYF | TGCGCCAGCAGCCGGAGGGACGAGCAGTACTTC | TRBV4-1 | - | - | TRBJ2-7
CASSLSTGGAGYTF | TGTGCCAGCAGCCTGTCTACAGGGGGGGCTGGCTACACCTTC | TRBV7-9 | - | TRBD1 | TRBJ1-2
CASGLVRASGNTEAFF | TGTGCTAGTGGTTTGGTGAGGGCGTCAGGGAACACTGAAGCTTTCTTT | TRBV12-5 | once | - | TRBJ1-1
CSVLAGAYEQYF | TGCAGCGTTTTAGCGGGGGCCTACGAGCAGTACTTC | TRBV29-1 | - | TRBD2 | TRBJ2-7
CASSTGRRAPTGNTIYF | TGTGCCAGCAGCACCGGCCGGAGGGCCCCCACTGGAAACACCATATATTTT | TRBV11-2 | once | - | TRBJ1-3
CASSERDGGTDTQYF | TGTGCCAGCAGTGAAAGGGACGGGGGCACAGATACGCAGTATTTT | TRBV6-1 | - | - | TRBJ2-3